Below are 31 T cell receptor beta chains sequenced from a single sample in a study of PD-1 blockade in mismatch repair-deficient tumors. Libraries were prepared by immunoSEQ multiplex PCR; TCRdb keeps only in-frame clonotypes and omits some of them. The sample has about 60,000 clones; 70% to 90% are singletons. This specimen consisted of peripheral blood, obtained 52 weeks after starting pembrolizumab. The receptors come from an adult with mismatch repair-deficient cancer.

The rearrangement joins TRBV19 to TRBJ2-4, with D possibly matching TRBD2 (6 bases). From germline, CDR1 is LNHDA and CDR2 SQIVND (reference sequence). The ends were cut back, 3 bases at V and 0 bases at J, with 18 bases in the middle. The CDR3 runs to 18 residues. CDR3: CASSMVYASVVAKNIQYF. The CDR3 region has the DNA TGTGCCAGTAGTATGGTTTATGCTAGCGTAGTAGCCAAAAACATTCAGTACTTC.

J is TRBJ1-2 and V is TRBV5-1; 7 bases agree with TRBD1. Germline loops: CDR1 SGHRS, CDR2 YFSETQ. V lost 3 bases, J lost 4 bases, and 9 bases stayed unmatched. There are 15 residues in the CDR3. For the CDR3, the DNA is TGCGCCAGCAGCTCACAGGGGTCCAGTATCTATGGCTACACCTTC. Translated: CASSSQGSSIYGYTF.

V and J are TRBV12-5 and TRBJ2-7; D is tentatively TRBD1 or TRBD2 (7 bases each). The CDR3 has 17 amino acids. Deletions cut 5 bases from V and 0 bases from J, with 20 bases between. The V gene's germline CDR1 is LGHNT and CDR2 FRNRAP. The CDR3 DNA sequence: TGTGCTAGTGGTCAGAGGGGGCTAGCGGACAGCTCCTACGAGCAGTACTTC. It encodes CASGQRGLADSSYEQYF.

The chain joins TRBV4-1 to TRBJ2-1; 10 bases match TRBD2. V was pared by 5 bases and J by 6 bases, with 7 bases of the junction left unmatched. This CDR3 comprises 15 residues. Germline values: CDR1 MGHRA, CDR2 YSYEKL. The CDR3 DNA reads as TGCGCCAGCAGCAGGACTAGCGGAGGAATCAATGAGCAGTTCTTC. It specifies CASSRTSGGINEQFF.

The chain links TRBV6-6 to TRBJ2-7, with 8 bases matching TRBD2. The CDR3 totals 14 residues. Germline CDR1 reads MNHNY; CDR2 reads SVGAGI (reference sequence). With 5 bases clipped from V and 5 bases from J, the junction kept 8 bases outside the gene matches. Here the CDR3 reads CASSPRREADEQYF. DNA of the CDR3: TGTGCCAGCAGTCCCAGGCGGGAGGCAGACGAGCAGTACTTC.

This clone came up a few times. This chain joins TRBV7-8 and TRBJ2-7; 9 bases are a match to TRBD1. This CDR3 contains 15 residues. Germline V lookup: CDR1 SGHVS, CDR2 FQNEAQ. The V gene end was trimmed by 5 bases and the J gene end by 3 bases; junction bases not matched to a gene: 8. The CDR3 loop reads CASSVQGATSYEQYF. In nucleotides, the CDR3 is TGTGCCAGCAGCGTACAGGGGGCTACTAGCTACGAGCAGTACTTC.

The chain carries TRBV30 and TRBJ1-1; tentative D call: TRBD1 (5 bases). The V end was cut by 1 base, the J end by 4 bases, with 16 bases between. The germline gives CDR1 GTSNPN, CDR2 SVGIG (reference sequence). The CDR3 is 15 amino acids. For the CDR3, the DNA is TGTGCCTGGAGTGCGGCGAGGTCGGGGACCACTGAAGCTTTCTTT. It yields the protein CAWSAARSGTTEAFF.

The CDR3 sequence: CASSERTQTNTGELFF. In DNA form, the CDR3 reads TGTGCCAGCAGCGAAAGGACGCAAACGAACACCGGGGAGCTGTTTTTT. The chain has TRBV5-5 and TRBJ2-2; D is undetermined. The CDR3 extends over 16 amino acids. The germline gives CDR1 SGHKS, CDR2 YYEKEE (reference sequence). The V gene lost 4 bases and the J gene lost 0 bases, with 13 bases spanning the gap.

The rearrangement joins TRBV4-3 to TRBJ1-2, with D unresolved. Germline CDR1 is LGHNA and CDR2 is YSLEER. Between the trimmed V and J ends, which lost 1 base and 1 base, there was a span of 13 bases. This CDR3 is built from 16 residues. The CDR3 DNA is TGCGCCAGCAGCCAAGGTCTTCGGGGAAATAACTATGGCTACACCTTC. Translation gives CASSQGLRGNNYGYTF.

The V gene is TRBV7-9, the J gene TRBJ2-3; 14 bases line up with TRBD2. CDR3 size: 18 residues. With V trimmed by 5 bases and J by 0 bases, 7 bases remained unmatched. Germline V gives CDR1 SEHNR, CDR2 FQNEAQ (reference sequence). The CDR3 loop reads CASSDRLAGGRSTDTQYF. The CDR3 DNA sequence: TGTGCCAGCAGCGACAGACTAGCGGGAGGGCGAAGCACAGATACGCAGTATTTT.

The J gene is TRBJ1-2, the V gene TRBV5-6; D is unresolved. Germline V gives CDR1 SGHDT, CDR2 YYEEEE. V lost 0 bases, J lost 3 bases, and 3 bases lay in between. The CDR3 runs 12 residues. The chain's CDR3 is CASSLEDYGYTF. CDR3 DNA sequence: TGTGCCAGCAGCTTGGAGGACTATGGCTACACCTTC.

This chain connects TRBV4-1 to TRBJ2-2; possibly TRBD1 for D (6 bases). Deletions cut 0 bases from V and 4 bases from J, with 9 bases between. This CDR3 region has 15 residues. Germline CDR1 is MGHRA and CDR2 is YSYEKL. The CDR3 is CASSQDEGVTGELFF. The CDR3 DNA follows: TGCGCCAGCAGCCAAGATGAGGGGGTCACCGGGGAGCTGTTTTTT.

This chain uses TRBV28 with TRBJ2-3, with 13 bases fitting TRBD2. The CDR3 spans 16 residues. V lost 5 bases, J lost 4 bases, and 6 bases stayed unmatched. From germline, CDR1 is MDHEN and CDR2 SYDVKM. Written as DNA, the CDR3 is TGTGCCAGCAGTCACACGGGACTAGCGGGACCAGATACGCAGTATTTT. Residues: CASSHTGLAGPDTQYF.

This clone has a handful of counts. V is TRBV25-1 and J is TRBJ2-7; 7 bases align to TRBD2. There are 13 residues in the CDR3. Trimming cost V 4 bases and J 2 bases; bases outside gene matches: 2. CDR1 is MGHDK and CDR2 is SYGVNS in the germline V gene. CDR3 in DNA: TGTGCCAGCAGTGCAGGACTAGCCTACGAGCAGTACTTC. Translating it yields CASSAGLAYEQYF.

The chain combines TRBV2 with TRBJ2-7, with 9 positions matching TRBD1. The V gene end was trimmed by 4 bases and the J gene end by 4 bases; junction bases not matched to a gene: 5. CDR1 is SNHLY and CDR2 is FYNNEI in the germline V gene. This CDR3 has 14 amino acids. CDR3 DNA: TGTGCCAGCAGTGCTACAGGGGGCGTTTACGAGCAGTACTTC. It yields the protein CASSATGGVYEQYF.

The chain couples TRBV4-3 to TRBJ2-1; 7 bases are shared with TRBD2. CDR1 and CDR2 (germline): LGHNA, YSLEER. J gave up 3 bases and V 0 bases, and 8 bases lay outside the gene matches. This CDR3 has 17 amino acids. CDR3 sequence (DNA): TGCGCCAGCAGCCAAGACTGGGGGAGGGCCTTCTACAATGAGCAGTTCTTC. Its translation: CASSQDWGRAFYNEQFF.

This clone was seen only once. The CDR3: CASSGTGGTDTQYF. CDR3 nucleotides: TGTGCCAGCAGTGGGACAGGGGGAACAGATACGCAGTATTTT. V gene TRBV6-1 combines with J gene TRBJ2-3; 10 positions agree with TRBD1. V dropped 4 bases and J dropped 3; count of bases not matched to a gene: 1. The germline gives CDR1 MNHNS, CDR2 SASEGT. The CDR3 consists of 14 residues.

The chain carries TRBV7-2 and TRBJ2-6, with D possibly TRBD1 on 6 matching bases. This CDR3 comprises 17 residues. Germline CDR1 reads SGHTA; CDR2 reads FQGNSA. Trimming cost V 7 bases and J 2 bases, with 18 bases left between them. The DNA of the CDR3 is TGTGCCAGCAATCCCGCGTGGGGGCGGGCTGGGGCCAACGTCCTGACTTTC. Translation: CASNPAWGRAGANVLTF.

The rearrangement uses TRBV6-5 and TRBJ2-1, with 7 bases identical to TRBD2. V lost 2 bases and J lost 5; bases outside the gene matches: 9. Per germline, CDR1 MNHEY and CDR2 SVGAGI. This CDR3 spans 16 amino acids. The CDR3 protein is CASSYLWRGGNNEQFF. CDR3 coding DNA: TGTGCCAGCAGTTACCTCTGGCGGGGAGGGAACAATGAGCAGTTCTTC.

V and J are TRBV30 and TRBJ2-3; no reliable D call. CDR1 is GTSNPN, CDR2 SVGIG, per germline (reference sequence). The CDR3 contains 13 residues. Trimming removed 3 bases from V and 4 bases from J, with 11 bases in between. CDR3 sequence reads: CAWRDNRPDTQYF. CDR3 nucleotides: TGTGCCTGGAGAGACAACCGTCCAGATACGCAGTATTTT.

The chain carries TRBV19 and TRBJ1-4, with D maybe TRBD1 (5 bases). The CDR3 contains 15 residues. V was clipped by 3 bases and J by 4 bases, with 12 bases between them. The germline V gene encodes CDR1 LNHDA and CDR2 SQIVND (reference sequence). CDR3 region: CASSIGAALNEKLFF. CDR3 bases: TGTGCCAGTAGTATCGGGGCAGCACTTAATGAAAAACTGTTTTTT. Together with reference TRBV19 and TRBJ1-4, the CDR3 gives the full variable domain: DGGITQSPKYLFRKEGQNVTLSCEQNLNHDAMYWYRQDPGQGLRLIYYSQIVNDFQKGDIAEGYSVSREKKESFPLTVTSAQKNPTAFYLCASSIGAALNEKLFFGSGTQLSVL.

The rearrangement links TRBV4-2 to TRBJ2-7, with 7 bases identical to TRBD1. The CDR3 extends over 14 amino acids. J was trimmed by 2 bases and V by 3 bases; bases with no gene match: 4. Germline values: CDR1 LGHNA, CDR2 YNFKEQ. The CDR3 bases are TGTGCCAGCAGCCATGGGACAGCGACCTACGAGCAGTACTTC. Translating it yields CASSHGTATYEQYF.

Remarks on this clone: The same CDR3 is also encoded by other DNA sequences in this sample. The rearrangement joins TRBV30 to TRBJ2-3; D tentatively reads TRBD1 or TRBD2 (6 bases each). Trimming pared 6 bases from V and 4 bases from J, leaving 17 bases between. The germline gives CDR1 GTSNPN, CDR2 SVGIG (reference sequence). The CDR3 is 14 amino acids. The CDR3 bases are TGTGCCTGTGGAGGGGGTGGGATAGCAGATACGCAGTATTTT. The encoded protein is CACGGGGIADTQYF.

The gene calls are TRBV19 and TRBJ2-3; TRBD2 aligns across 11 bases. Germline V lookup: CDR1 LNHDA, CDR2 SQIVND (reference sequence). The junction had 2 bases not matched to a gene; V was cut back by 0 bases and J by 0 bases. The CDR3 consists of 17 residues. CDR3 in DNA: TGTGCCAGTAGTATAGAACTAGCGGGAGTAAGCACAGATACGCAGTATTTT. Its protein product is CASSIELAGVSTDTQYF.

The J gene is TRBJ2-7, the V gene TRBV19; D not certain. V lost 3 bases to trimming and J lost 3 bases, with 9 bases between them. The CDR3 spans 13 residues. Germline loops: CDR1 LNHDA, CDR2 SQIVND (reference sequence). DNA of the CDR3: TGTGCCAGTAGTATGGGCGCTGACTACGAGCAGTACTTC. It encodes CASSMGADYEQYF.

The CDR3 sequence is CASSQERGETQYF. Here the CDR3 DNA reads TGTGCCAGCAGCCAAGAGCGGGGAGAGACCCAGTACTTC. The chain recombines TRBV4-2 with TRBJ2-5; tentatively, D is TRBD2 (6 bases). Trimming removed 0 bases at V and 4 bases at J, with 6 bases between. Per the germline V gene, CDR1 is LGHNA and CDR2 is YNFKEQ. The CDR3 totals 13 residues.

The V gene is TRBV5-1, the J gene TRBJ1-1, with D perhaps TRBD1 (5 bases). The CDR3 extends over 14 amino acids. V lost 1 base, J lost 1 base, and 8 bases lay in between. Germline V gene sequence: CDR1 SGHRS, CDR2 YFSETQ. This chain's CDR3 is CASSLTTGNTEAFF. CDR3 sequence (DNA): TGCGCCAGCAGCTTGACTACAGGGAACACTGAAGCTTTCTTT.

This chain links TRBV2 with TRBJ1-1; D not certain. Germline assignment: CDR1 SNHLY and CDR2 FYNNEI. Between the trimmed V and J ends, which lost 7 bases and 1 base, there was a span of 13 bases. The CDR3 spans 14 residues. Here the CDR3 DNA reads TGTGCCAGCAAGAAAGTCGGGAGGAACACTGAAGCTTTCTTT. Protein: CASKKVGRNTEAFF.

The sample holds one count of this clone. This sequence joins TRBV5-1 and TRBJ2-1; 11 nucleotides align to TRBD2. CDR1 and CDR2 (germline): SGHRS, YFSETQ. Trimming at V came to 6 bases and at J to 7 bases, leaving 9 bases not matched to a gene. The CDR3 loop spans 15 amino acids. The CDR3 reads CASTPLAGGSNEQFF. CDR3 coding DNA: TGCGCCAGCACCCCCCTAGCGGGAGGTTCGAATGAGCAGTTCTTC.

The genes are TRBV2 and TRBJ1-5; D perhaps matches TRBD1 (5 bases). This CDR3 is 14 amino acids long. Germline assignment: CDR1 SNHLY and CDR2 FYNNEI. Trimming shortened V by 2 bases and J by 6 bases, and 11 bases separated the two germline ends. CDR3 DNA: TGTGCCAGCAGTGAACTGCAGGGATCTCAGCCCCAGCATTTT. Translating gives CASSELQGSQPQHF.

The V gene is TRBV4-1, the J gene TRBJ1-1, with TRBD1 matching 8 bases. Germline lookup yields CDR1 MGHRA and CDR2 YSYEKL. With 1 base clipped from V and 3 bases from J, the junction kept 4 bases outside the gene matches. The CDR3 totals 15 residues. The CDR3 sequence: CASSQVRTGYTEAFF. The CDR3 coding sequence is TGCGCCAGCAGCCAAGTTCGGACAGGGTACACTGAAGCTTTCTTT.